This T cell receptor beta chain was captured by sequencing in a study of blood T cell repertoires in COVID-19. On the study more broadly: Samples taken during acute and convalescent COVID-19 were collected in the United States, Italy and Spain.

The CDR3 spans 15 residues. V was clipped by 3 bases and J by 0 bases; unmatched bases: 4. CDR1 SGHVS and CDR2 FQNEAQ come from the germline V gene. Seattle-derived patients entered the study during active infection and were followed longitudinally. Generated by immunoSEQ multiplex PCR, the TCRdb table keeps only in-frame clones and is missing some. The sample records about 300,000 clones, approximately 90% being singletons. The rearrangement links TRBV7-8 to TRBJ1-1, with TRBD1 matching 7 bases. Sequences were obtained from peripheral blood. This TCR was recovered from a woman in her fifties or sixties with COVID-19, enrolled during active disease. DNA for the CDR3: TGTGCCAGCAGCTTTCCCGGGACAGTGAACACTGAAGCTTTCTTT. It encodes CASSFPGTVNTEAFF.